This record covers a single T cell receptor beta chain. Its target is not known. These data originate in a study of beta chain features in type 1 diabetes. CDR3 length: 13 amino acids. The germline V gene has CDR1 SGHTA and CDR2 FQGNSA. Trimming stripped 5 bases from V and 1 base from J, with 8 bases between. The authors reverse transcribed all of the isolated RNA, so sequencing captured expressed TCRB transcripts. Only in-frame clones appear in the TCRdb table, and some are missing; sequencing was by immunoSEQ multiplex PCR. The sample comprises just over 450,000 clones, over 25% of which are singletons, and 0.05% to 0.065% rests with the top ten. On average, the one heparinised blood draw given by each donor was about 116 mL. General observations from the study: Patients showed naive, central memory and Treg TCRB repertoires that appeared more similar than those of healthy donors. Insertion counts at VDJ junctions were lower in type 1 diabetes patients, who also showed more deletions there. HLA influence on TCRB rearrangement stayed unresolved here.

The V gene is TRBV7-2, the J gene TRBJ2-5, with a weak D call TRBD2 (6 bases). The source is a man aged 18 to 30 in good health. Sequencing was done on a sample of naive CD4+ T cells from blood. The CDR3 spells CASSGSGQETQYF. The CDR3 nucleotides read TGTGCCAGCAGCGGTAGCGGCCAAGAGACCCAGTACTTC.